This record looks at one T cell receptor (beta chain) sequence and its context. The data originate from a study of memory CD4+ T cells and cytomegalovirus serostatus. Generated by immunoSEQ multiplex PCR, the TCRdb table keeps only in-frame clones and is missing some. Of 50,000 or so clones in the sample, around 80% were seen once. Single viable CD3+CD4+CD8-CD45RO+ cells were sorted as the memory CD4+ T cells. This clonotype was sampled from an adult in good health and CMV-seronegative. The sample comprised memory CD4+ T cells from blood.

CDR3 sequence (DNA): TGTGCCAGCAGCTTAGTCCTCCGGCCTGAGAATTCACCCCTCCACTTT. Residues: CASSLVLRPENSPLHF. The rearrangement links TRBV7-2 to TRBJ1-6; D is uncertain. Germline CDR1 is SGHTA and CDR2 is FQGNSA. This CDR3 is 16 amino acids long. The V and J ends lost 1 base and 7 bases respectively, with 14 bases between them.